Listed here are 16 T cell receptor beta chains from one sample, sequenced in a study of shared clonotypes between healthy human individuals. Sequenced by immunoSEQ multiplex PCR; TCRdb stores in-frame clones only, minus some. This table has roughly 480,000 clones, roughly 85% appearing once. Sequenced input: PBMCs. The receptor source for this set is a middle-aged woman in good health. Some clones in this sample may be carry-over from other donors' samples.

This clone was seen only a few times. The chain couples TRBV7-2 to TRBJ2-7; D gene uncertain. Trimming removed 10 bases at V and 5 bases at J, with 12 bases between. This CDR3 comprises 11 residues. CDR1 is SGHTA and CDR2 is FQGNSA in the germline V gene. DNA of the CDR3: TGTGCCATCTCGAGTGGCGACGAGCAGTACTTC. Amino acids: CAISSGDEQYF.

The sample holds a few counts of this clone. Here the CDR3 reads CSAGGQNTEAFF. The CDR3 DNA sequence: TGCAGCGCCGGGGGGCAGAACACTGAAGCTTTCTTT. The chain uses TRBV29-1 and TRBJ1-1; possibly TRBD1 for D (6 bases). CDR3 size: 12 residues. Per the germline V gene, CDR1 is SQVTM and CDR2 is ANQGSEA. V lost 7 bases to trimming and J lost 1 base, with 10 bases between them.

The rearrangement links TRBV6-6 to TRBJ1-4, with D perhaps TRBD1 (6 bases). V shed 2 bases and J shed 8 bases, with 15 bases lying between them. Per the germline V gene, CDR1 is MNHNY and CDR2 is SVGAGI (reference sequence). The CDR3 extends over 15 amino acids. CDR3 amino acids: CASSYRGGRMEKLFF. CDR3 nucleotides: TGTGCCAGCAGTTACCGAGGGGGTCGAATGGAAAAACTGTTTTTT.

This chain joins TRBV6-1 and TRBJ2-5, with unresolved D. Trimming removed 2 bases from V and 2 bases from J, with 6 bases in between. The CDR3 consists of 13 residues. Per the germline V gene, CDR1 is MNHNS and CDR2 is SASEGT. CDR3 region: CASSEIQQETQYF. CDR3 nucleotides: TGTGCCAGCAGTGAAATTCAACAAGAGACCCAGTACTTC.

The chain is built from TRBV6-4 and TRBJ1-1; D is possibly TRBD1 (5 bases). The CDR3 has 14 residues. Germline values: CDR1 MRHNA, CDR2 SNTAGT. V dropped 4 bases and J dropped 4 bases, with 13 bases sitting between them. The CDR3: CASSAQEGSTEAFF. CDR3 in DNA: TGTGCCAGCAGTGCCCAAGAGGGGTCCACTGAAGCTTTCTTT.

The chain recombines TRBV4-1 with TRBJ2-1; 8 nucleotides align to TRBD2. CDR1 and CDR2 from the germline V gene are MGHRA and YSYEKL. CDR3 length: 14 residues. V dropped 2 bases and J dropped 13; count of bases not matched to a gene: 10. The CDR3 protein is CASSQQGLVQEQFF. Written as DNA, the CDR3 is TGCGCCAGCAGCCAACAGGGACTAGTTCAGGAACAGTTCTTC.

This sequence joins TRBV15 and TRBJ1-1; no definite D call. Germline-derived CDR1 and CDR2 are LNHNV and YYDKDF (reference sequence). Trimming removed 0 bases from V and 0 bases from J, with 8 bases in between. The CDR3 loop spans 15 amino acids. CDR3 DNA sequence: TGTGCCACCAGCAGAGATCACACCTTGAACACTGAAGCTTTCTTT. Residues: CATSRDHTLNTEAFF.

The chain combines TRBV9 with TRBJ2-1; 11 bases map to TRBD2. There are 15 residues in the CDR3. The V segment lost 0 bases and the J segment 7 bases; nucleotides outside the gene matches: 3. Germline assignment: CDR1 SGDLS and CDR2 YYNGEE. The CDR3 sequence: CASSVGSSGRNEQFF. The DNA of the CDR3 is TGTGCCAGCAGCGTAGGTTCTAGCGGGAGGAATGAGCAGTTCTTC.

The gene calls are TRBV5-8 and TRBJ2-5; D remains unclear. The CDR3 sequence is 15 residues long. Germline V CDR1 and CDR2: SGHTS, YDEGEE. Trimming removed 6 bases at V and 2 bases at J, with 17 bases between. Here the CDR3 reads CASIHNVGSQETQYF. CDR3 bases: TGTGCCAGCATTCATAACGTGGGATCACAAGAGACCCAGTACTTC.

J is TRBJ2-1 and V is TRBV10-2, with 9 bases lining up with TRBD2. The CDR3 runs 12 residues. The V gene's germline CDR1 is WSHSY and CDR2 SAAADI. V lost 6 bases, J lost 9 bases, and 3 bases stayed unmatched. The CDR3 region has the DNA TGCGCCAGCAGAGGCGGGAGGGGTGAGCAGTTCTTC. The encoded protein is CASRGGRGEQFF.

In nucleotides, the CDR3 is TGTGCCAGCGGGGGACTAGCGGGAACTGAGACCCAGTACTTC. Encoded protein: CASGGLAGTETQYF. The V call is TRBV27, the J call TRBJ2-5, with TRBD2 matching over 13 bases. The germline gives CDR1 MNHEY, CDR2 SMNVEV (reference sequence). J lost 5 bases, V lost 8 bases, and 5 bases had no gene match. The CDR3 runs to 14 residues.

This clone was observed a handful of times. The chain couples TRBV19 to TRBJ2-3; 10 nucleotides agree with TRBD2. Trimming cost V 2 bases and J 5 bases; bases outside gene matches: 10. Per germline, CDR1 LNHDA and CDR2 SQIVND (reference sequence). The CDR3 spans 17 residues. The CDR3 region has the DNA TGTGCCAGTAGTATACCTAGCGGGAGTCCCTTTGGAGATACGCAGTATTTT. This encodes CASSIPSGSPFGDTQYF.

CDR3 DNA sequence: TGTGCCAGCAGATCAGGACAGACAACTAATGAAAAACTGTTTTTT. Amino acid sequence: CASRSGQTTNEKLFF. V usage is TRBV5-4 and J usage is TRBJ1-4; TRBD1 is a possible D gene (6 bases). This CDR3 region has 15 residues. CDR1 is SGHNT and CDR2 is YYREEE in the germline V gene (reference sequence). Trimming cost V 5 bases and J 0 bases, with 11 bases left between them.

There are many counts of this clone. The rearrangement links TRBV30 to TRBJ1-1; D call uncertain. Trimming shortened V by 4 bases and J by 8 bases, and 11 bases separated the two germline ends. Germline-derived CDR1 and CDR2 are GTSNPN and SVGIG (reference sequence). This CDR3 is built from 11 residues. The CDR3: CAWINVREAFF. CDR3 nucleotide sequence: TGTGCCTGGATTAATGTAAGGGAAGCTTTCTTT. Based on the CDR3 plus reference TRBV30 and TRBJ1-1, the full variable domain is SQTIHQWPATLVQPVGSPLSLECTVEGTSNPNLYWYRQAAGRGLQLLFYSVGIGQISSEVPQNLSASRPQDRQFILSSKKLLLSDSGFYLCAWINVREAFFGQGTRLTVV.

This chain joins TRBV29-1 and TRBJ2-7, with 8 bases identical to TRBD2. CDR3 size: 13 residues. CDR1 and CDR2 from the germline V gene are SQVTM and ANQGSEA. The ends lost 4 bases at V and 2 bases at J; junction bases unmatched: 4. The CDR3 nucleotides read TGCAGCGTTGGGTCTAGCGGGCCCTACGAGCAGTACTTC. Protein: CSVGSSGPYEQYF.

The rearrangement joins TRBV2 to TRBJ1-6; 11 positions agree with TRBD1. With V trimmed by 6 bases and J by 9 bases, 4 bases remained unmatched. CDR1 is SNHLY and CDR2 is FYNNEI in the germline V gene. The CDR3 runs 14 residues. Here the CDR3 DNA reads TGTGCCAGCAGAACGGGACAGGGGGGTTCACCCCTCCACTTT. Translated, it gives CASRTGQGGSPLHF.